The source of this TCR beta chain is a study of blood T cell repertoires in COVID-19. Study-level information: Acute and convalescent COVID-19 specimens originated in the United States, Italy and Spain. Sample material is recorded as cDNA or gDNA derived from T cells, B-cell-depleted T cells, or PBMCs.

The germline V gene encodes CDR1 MNHEY and CDR2 SVGAGI. The V gene lost 4 bases and the J gene lost 1 base, with 8 bases spanning the gap. The CDR3 spans 14 residues. Original processing notes: Amplification from reference gene primers served as the basis for estimated nucleated cell counts. Sequencing used immunoSEQ multiplex PCR; TCRdb keeps in-frame clones, though not all of them. Clone size and V and J calls were adopted from that table, with D and trimming inferred from the DNA. The table has 70,000 to 90,000 clones, roughly 83% seen once. The chain recombines TRBV6-5 with TRBJ1-5, with a possible D match to TRBD1 (5 bases). Sequencing was done on a sample of peripheral blood. The source of this sequence is a man aged 45 to 65 with active COVID-19. CDR3: CASSFSGSNQPQHF. The CDR3 DNA reads TGTGCCAGCAGTTTTTCAGGGAGCAATCAGCCCCAGCATTTT.